The present T cell receptor beta chain was sequenced within a study of cytomegalovirus exposure and HLA in healthy donors. This PCR relied on a set of 60 Vbeta primers and 13 Jbeta primers. Original handling: Around 9.9 million shared chains were among the approximately 82 million unique TCR beta chains that a later analysis counted. Libraries were prepared by immunoSEQ multiplex PCR; TCRdb keeps only in-frame clonotypes and omits some of them. V and J calls and clone size come straight from that table; D and trimming were deduced from the DNA. The sample shows approximately 80,000 clones, 73% of them seen only once. This CDR3 is 14 amino acids long. Germline-derived CDR1 and CDR2 are GTSNPN and SVGIG (reference sequence). Trimming cost V 4 bases and J 12 bases; bases outside gene matches: 10.

The source of this sequence is a middle-aged woman in good health and CMV-seropositive. Sequences were obtained from PBMCs. The chain is built from TRBV30 and TRBJ2-1, with 12 bases identical to TRBD1. In DNA form, the CDR3 reads TGTGCCTGGAAACCGGGACAGGGGGCAAGGACGCAGTTCTTC. This encodes CAWKPGQGARTQFF.